This T cell receptor beta chain emerged from a study of molecular identifiers for immune sequencing clone quantification. Overall study: Four portions were sequenced after RNA from about 20,000 or 100,000 naive CD8 cells was split five ways in replicates. Study observations and caveats: Spiked Jurkat TCR RNA equal to one cell could reportedly be picked out among 900,000 to 1,000,000 naive cells.

Germline CDR1 is SQVTM and CDR2 is ANQGSEA. V lost 1 base to trimming and J lost 2 bases, with 11 bases between them. CDR3 size: 14 residues. Worth noting for this clonotype: What it binds is unknown. Given a much more abundant clone one base away, this may be a read error. The CDR3 does not close with the conserved phenylalanine or tryptophan, likely indicating a read error.

Bulk TCR libraries used previously described methods and listed TCR primers. TCRdb re-called the PCR reads with MiXCR, one entry per CDR3 protein. The sample carries tens of thousands of distinct CDR3 sequences, just over 35% recorded once. This clonotype was obtained from a human donor in good health. Some libraries in this study had Jurkat cell RNA spiked in. The chain is built from TRBV29-1 and TRBJ1-1, with D uncertain. Sequenced sample: naive CD8+ T cells from blood, with Jurkat cell RNA spiked in. The subset is: FACS-sorted CD8+CD4-CCR7+CD45RA+ naive T cells. CDR3 DNA sequence: TGCAGCGTTGAAGCGGGAACACCCAACACTGAAGCTTTCCTT. Residues: CSVEAGTPNTEAFL.